A single sample is the source of the 32 T cell receptor beta chains below, sequenced in a study of beta chain features in type 1 diabetes. Study-wide results and caveats: A moderate, significant TCRB CDR3 shortening appeared in type 1 diabetes across four CD4+ subsets.

These receptors' antigens are unknown. Since all of the isolated RNA was reverse transcribed, expressed TCRB transcripts were what got sequenced. Measured with immunoSEQ multiplex PCR; TCRdb has only the in-frame clones, and not every one. This sample yields roughly 730,000 clones, of which 13% are seen a single time; approximately 0.02% belongs to the top ten. Sequenced input: naive CD4+ T cells from blood. The receptors derive from a man aged 18 to 29 with type 1 diabetes.

This clone was seen more than once but under ten times. The chain combines TRBV11-2 with TRBJ2-4; D not certain. The CDR3 is made up of 13 amino acids. Trimming cost V 0 bases and J 7 bases, with 7 bases left between them. Germline values: CDR1 SGHAT, CDR2 FQNNGV. The CDR3 region is CASSLDWGNIQYF. CDR3 in DNA: TGTGCCAGCAGCTTAGATTGGGGTAACATTCAGTACTTC.

This clone was picked up a small number of times. The chain links TRBV2 to TRBJ2-1; D not certain. V was trimmed by 4 bases and J by 0 bases, leaving 13 bases between them. The CDR3 extends over 16 amino acids. The germline V gene encodes CDR1 SNHLY and CDR2 FYNNEI. The CDR3 nucleotides are TGTGCCAGCAGTGTTGCCAGTGACGACTCCTACAATGAGCAGTTCTTC. It encodes CASSVASDDSYNEQFF.

V gene TRBV9 combines with J gene TRBJ2-1; 9 bases fit TRBD1. The germline gives CDR1 SGDLS, CDR2 YYNGEE. V was pared by 1 base and J by 7 bases, with 9 bases of the junction left unmatched. CDR3 length: 16 residues. The CDR3 sequence: CASSVTAGTGWNEQFF. The CDR3 bases are TGTGCCAGCAGCGTAACCGCCGGGACAGGGTGGAATGAGCAGTTCTTC.

This clone turned up a few times. The chain combines TRBV6-5 with TRBJ1-2, with TRBD1 identical over 9 bases. V dropped 5 bases and J dropped 8; count of bases not matched to a gene: 12. This CDR3 spans 15 amino acids. In germline, CDR1 is MNHEY, CDR2 SVGAGI. CDR3 bases: TGTGCCAGCAGTCCCCTGGGACAGGGTAAAGACGGCTACACCTTC. It specifies CASSPLGQGKDGYTF.

This clone turned up a few times. Here the CDR3 reads CASSSRIAKNIQYF. DNA of the CDR3: TGTGCCAGCAGTTCTCGGATAGCCAAAAACATTCAGTACTTC. The chain couples TRBV6-5 to TRBJ2-4; D remains ambiguous. The ends were cut back, 4 bases at V and 0 bases at J, with 7 bases in the middle. CDR1 is MNHEY, CDR2 SVGAGI, per germline. The CDR3 contains 14 residues.

This clone was observed a few times. The J gene is TRBJ2-2, the V gene TRBV9, with D tentatively TRBD1 (6 bases). The CDR3 totals 14 residues. V was pared by 3 bases and J by 5 bases, with 11 bases between. CDR1 is SGDLS and CDR2 is YYNGEE in the germline V gene. DNA of the CDR3: TGTGCCAGCAGCGAAAGGGGGACGACCGGGGAGCTGTTTTTT. Amino acid sequence: CASSERGTTGELFF.

The chain employs TRBV28 and TRBJ2-7, with a possible D match to TRBD1 (5 bases). Trimming removed 5 bases at V and 0 bases at J, with 11 bases between. This CDR3 spans 14 amino acids. Germline CDR1 MDHEN, CDR2 SYDVKM. CDR3 amino acids: CASSQQDASYEQYF. CDR3 DNA sequence: TGTGCCAGCAGTCAACAGGACGCCTCCTACGAGCAGTACTTC.

The gene calls are TRBV15 and TRBJ1-1; 7 nucleotides match TRBD1. CDR1 is LNHNV and CDR2 is YYDKDF in the germline V gene (reference sequence). V shed 5 bases, J shed 1 base, and the junction held 4 bases outside the gene matches. This CDR3 spans 14 amino acids. The CDR3 protein is CATSPRGPNTEAFF. DNA of the CDR3: TGTGCCACCAGCCCTAGGGGGCCGAACACTGAAGCTTTCTTT.

This chain uses TRBV7-6 with TRBJ2-2, with a weak D call TRBD2 (6 bases). Germline lookup yields CDR1 SGHVS and CDR2 FNYEAQ. CDR3 size: 16 residues. Trimming removed 3 bases from V and 2 bases from J, with 13 bases in between. DNA of the CDR3: TGTGCCAGCAGCTTGTCCGGGACTCCTAACACCGGGGAGCTGTTTTTT. It is translated as CASSLSGTPNTGELFF.

This clone was observed a handful of times. The chain has TRBV29-1 and TRBJ2-5, with 12 nucleotides matching TRBD2. The J call is in doubt because the DNA end fits TRBJ2-7 better. The V gene's germline CDR1 is SQVTM and CDR2 ANQGSEA. The CDR3 covers 14 residues. CDR3 region: CSVARLAGAYEQYF. The CDR3 coding sequence is TGCAGCGTTGCCCGACTAGCGGGGGCCTACGAGCAGTACTTC.

The chain joins TRBV5-6 to TRBJ1-2; the D gene is possibly TRBD1 (6 bases). This CDR3 contains 14 residues. In germline, CDR1 is SGHDT, CDR2 YYEEEE. V lost 3 bases to trimming and J lost 10 bases, with 19 bases between them. In DNA, the CDR3 is TGTGCCAGCAGCTCTTCCCGAGGGGGTATCTTCTACACCTTC. Translation: CASSSSRGGIFYTF.

The V gene is TRBV9, the J gene TRBJ1-1; no definite D call. Trimming removed 0 bases at V and 6 bases at J, with 0 bases between. The CDR3 totals 10 residues. In germline, CDR1 is SGDLS, CDR2 YYNGEE. The CDR3, as DNA: TGTGCCAGCAGCGTAGCTGAAGCTTTCTTT. It yields the protein CASSVAEAFF.

The rearrangement links TRBV28 to TRBJ2-7, with TRBD2 matching 9 bases. V was pared by 8 bases and J by 4 bases, with 15 bases of the junction left unmatched. The CDR3 sequence is 16 residues long. Germline CDR1 reads MDHEN; CDR2 reads SYDVKM. CDR3 nucleotides: TGTGCCAGCCGCTATTCCCCGGGACTAGCCGCTTACGAGCAGTACTTC. It codes for CASRYSPGLAAYEQYF.

This chain connects TRBV4-1 to TRBJ2-6, with unresolved D. The CDR3 runs to 14 residues. With 3 bases removed from V and 2 bases from J, the gap between germline ends came to 5 bases. Per the germline V gene, CDR1 is MGHRA and CDR2 is YSYEKL. In nucleotides, the CDR3 is TGCGCCAGCAGCCAGCCGGCTGGGGCCAACGTCCTGACTTTC. It specifies CASSQPAGANVLTF.

In this sample, this clone turned up a few times. The chain employs TRBV21-1 and TRBJ2-1; whether TRBD2, the table's D call, matches the DNA was not checked. TRBV21-1 is a pseudogene. The CDR3 extends over 13 amino acids. The CDR3 region is CASSIRGSNEQFF. CDR3 nucleotides: TGTGCCAGCAGCATTCGAGGGTCCAATGAGCAGTTCTTC.

The chain has TRBV29-1 and TRBJ1-2; 8 nucleotides align to TRBD1. This CDR3 spans 11 amino acids. The germline V gene has CDR1 SQVTM and CDR2 ANQGSEA. The V and J ends lost 5 bases and 8 bases, in that order; junction bases with no gene match: 4. The CDR3 loop reads CSVQGAWGYTF. For the CDR3, the DNA is TGCAGCGTTCAGGGGGCTTGGGGCTACACCTTC. The full variable domain, rest sourced from reference TRBV29-1 and TRBJ1-2, is SAVISQKPSRDICQRGTSLTIQCQVDSQVTMMFWYRQQPGQSLTLIATANQGSEATYESGFVIDKFPISRPNLTFSTLTVSNMSPEDSSIYLCSVQGAWGYTFGSGTRLTVV.

The chain links TRBV6-5 to TRBJ1-5; D uncertain. In germline, CDR1 is MNHEY, CDR2 SVGAGI. CDR3 length: 14 residues. Trimming cost V 2 bases and J 0 bases, with 5 bases left between them. CDR3 DNA: TGTGCCAGCAGTTACGGGGATAGCAATCAGCCCCAGCATTTT. Its protein product is CASSYGDSNQPQHF.

This clone was seen more than once but under ten times. This sequence joins TRBV28 and TRBJ2-7, with D possibly being TRBD1 or TRBD2 (5 bases each). The CDR3 totals 13 residues. Germline V gives CDR1 MDHEN, CDR2 SYDVKM. Between the trimmed V and J ends, which lost 7 bases and 4 bases, there was a span of 14 bases. CDR3 sequence (DNA): TGTGCCAGCATACAGGCGGGCTGGTACGAGCAGTACTTC. Protein product: CASIQAGWYEQYF.

This clone was seen more than once but under ten times. J is TRBJ1-1 and V is TRBV4-2; no firm D call. Per germline, CDR1 LGHNA and CDR2 YNFKEQ. This CDR3 region has 14 residues. Trimming removed 5 bases at V and 1 base at J, with 11 bases between. Written as DNA, the CDR3 is TGTGCCAGCAGCTTAACGCAGGAGAACACTGAAGCTTTCTTT. It codes for CASSLTQENTEAFF.

This clone turned up a few times. The V and J genes are TRBV10-3 and TRBJ2-5; D remains unclear. The CDR3 spans 15 residues. Between the trimmed V and J ends, which lost 2 bases and 2 bases, there was a span of 12 bases. Germline CDR1 is ENHRY and CDR2 is SYGVKD. The CDR3 protein is CAISEPSQNQETQYF. The DNA for the CDR3 is TGTGCCATCAGTGAGCCGTCCCAGAATCAAGAGACCCAGTACTTC.

The chain employs TRBV5-1 and TRBJ2-1; 10 bases align to TRBD1. Germline V gene sequence: CDR1 SGHRS, CDR2 YFSETQ. The CDR3 has 15 amino acids. With V trimmed by 2 bases and J by 10 bases, 9 bases remained unmatched. Written as DNA, the CDR3 is TGCGCCAGCAGCTTTACCCCCGGGACAGGGGCCGAGCAGTTCTTC. It is translated as CASSFTPGTGAEQFF. The whole variable domain, remainder taken from reference TRBV5-1 and TRBJ2-1, is KAGVTQTPRYLIKTRGQQVTLSCSPISGHRSVSWYQQTPGQGLQFLFEYFSETQRNKGNFPGRFSGRQFSNSRSEMNVSTLELGDSALYLCASSFTPGTGAEQFFGPGTRLTVL.

The rearrangement uses TRBV9 and TRBJ1-1, with TRBD1 matching 7 bases. V shed 4 bases and J 0 bases; nucleotides not matched to a gene: 6. The CDR3 contains 15 residues. The V gene's germline CDR1 is SGDLS and CDR2 YYNGEE. Here the CDR3 reads CASSKTGQLNTEAFF. The DNA for the CDR3 is TGTGCCAGCAGCAAGACGGGACAGCTGAACACTGAAGCTTTCTTT.

This clone was seen a handful of times. The chain uses TRBV5-1 and TRBJ2-7, with 9 nucleotides matching TRBD1. Germline values: CDR1 SGHRS, CDR2 YFSETQ. V trimming: 0 bases; J trimming: 7 bases; junction bases outside the gene matches: 5. This CDR3 is 14 amino acids long. The CDR3 protein is CASSLATDRGEQYF. CDR3 DNA: TGCGCCAGCAGCTTGGCCACGGACAGGGGAGAGCAGTACTTC.

This clone was seen a few times. This sequence joins TRBV15 and TRBJ1-2; possibly TRBD1 for D (6 bases). Deletions cut 1 base from V and 6 bases from J, with 12 bases between. The CDR3 is made up of 14 amino acids. Germline V gene sequence: CDR1 LNHNV, CDR2 YYDKDF (reference sequence). The CDR3 is CATSRGAGDNGYTF. The CDR3 DNA reads as TGTGCCACCAGCAGAGGAGCAGGGGATAATGGCTACACCTTC.

This clone was picked up a small number of times. The chain couples TRBV20-1 to TRBJ1-3; D gene ambiguous. V lost 5 bases, J lost 3 bases, and 2 bases lay in between. The CDR3 is made up of 10 amino acids. Germline CDR1 and CDR2: DFQATT and SNEGSKA (reference sequence). This chain's CDR3 is CSAFGNTIYF. The CDR3 DNA sequence: TGCAGTGCTTTTGGAAACACCATATATTTT.

This clone was seen more than once but under ten times. The sample carries other DNA sequences with the same CDR3. This chain connects TRBV30 to TRBJ2-7; tentative D call: TRBD2 (5 bases). Between the trimmed V and J ends, which lost 0 bases and 5 bases, there was a span of 5 bases. The CDR3 runs to 11 residues. The V gene's germline CDR1 is GTSNPN and CDR2 SVGIG (reference sequence). Written as DNA, the CDR3 is TGTGCCTGGAGTGTGGGAGACGAGCAGTACTTC. Translated: CAWSVGDEQYF.

This clone occurred a few times. This chain connects TRBV6-5 to TRBJ2-5; TRBD1 might be the D (5 bases). CDR1 and CDR2 (germline): MNHEY, SVGAGI. Trimming removed 5 bases at V and 5 bases at J, with 12 bases between. There are 13 residues in the CDR3. The CDR3 DNA reads TGTGCCAGCAGTCGAGGACAAGAGGAGACCCAGTACTTC. Translation: CASSRGQEETQYF.

The sample holds a few counts of this clone. This chain links TRBV20-1 with TRBJ2-5; no reliable D call. Germline V CDR1 and CDR2: DFQATT, SNEGSKA (reference sequence). This CDR3 has 11 amino acids. Trimming removed 7 bases from V and 0 bases from J, with 6 bases in between. CDR3 residues: CSGAYQETQYF. Here the CDR3 DNA reads TGCAGTGGGGCTTACCAAGAGACCCAGTACTTC.

This clone turned up a few times. The chain has TRBV29-1 and TRBJ1-2; D gene uncertain. With 0 bases removed from V and 7 bases from J, the gap between germline ends came to 9 bases. The CDR3 has 12 residues. Germline lookup yields CDR1 SQVTM and CDR2 ANQGSEA. CDR3 nucleotide sequence: TGCAGCGTTGAAGACGCCCAGTCTGGCTACACCTTC. As protein: CSVEDAQSGYTF.

The table lists this clone with a few counts. This chain joins TRBV28 and TRBJ2-5, with D perhaps TRBD1 or TRBD2 (6 bases each). Per germline, CDR1 MDHEN and CDR2 SYDVKM. The CDR3 runs 13 residues. V was pared by 7 bases and J by 3 bases, with 12 bases between. CDR3 loop: CASTPGAEETQYF. The CDR3 DNA sequence: TGTGCCAGCACCCCGGGGGCAGAAGAGACCCAGTACTTC.

The chain couples TRBV20-1 to TRBJ2-3; a weak D match, TRBD2 (6 bases). This CDR3 comprises 11 residues. Germline-derived CDR1 and CDR2 are DFQATT and SNEGSKA (reference sequence). V was pared by 6 bases and J by 6 bases, with 10 bases between. Here the CDR3 DNA reads TGCAGTGCGACTAGTCTTGATACGCAGTATTTT. Translation: CSATSLDTQYF.

V gene TRBV18 combines with J gene TRBJ2-3; TRBD2 agrees at 8 bases. Trimming cost V 6 bases and J 6 bases; bases outside gene matches: 8. CDR1 and CDR2 (germline): KGHSH, LQKENI. There are 14 residues in the CDR3. The chain's CDR3 is CASSERGPQDTQYF. CDR3 nucleotides: TGTGCCAGCTCGGAGCGGGGGCCGCAGGATACGCAGTATTTT.